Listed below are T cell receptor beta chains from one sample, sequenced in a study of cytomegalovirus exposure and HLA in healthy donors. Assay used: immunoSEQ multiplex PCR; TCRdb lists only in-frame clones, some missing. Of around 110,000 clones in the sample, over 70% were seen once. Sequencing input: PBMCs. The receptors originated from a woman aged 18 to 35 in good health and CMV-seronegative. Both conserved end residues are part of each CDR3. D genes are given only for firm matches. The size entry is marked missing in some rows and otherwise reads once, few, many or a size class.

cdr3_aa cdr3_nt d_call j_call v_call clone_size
CASSTRDRFGSYTF TGTGCCAGCAGTACCCGGGACAGGTTTGGGAGCTACACCTTC TRBD1 TRBJ1-2 TRBV6-5 -
CAWSLTGAVRNSPLHF TGTGCCTGGAGTTTAACAGGGGCCGTTCGAAATTCACCCCTCCACTTT TRBD1 TRBJ1-6 TRBV30 -
CASSEPLNRMGEKLFF TGTGCCAGCAGTGAACCTCTCAACAGGATGGGGGAAAAACTGTTTTTT - TRBJ1-4 TRBV6-1 -
CASSYTPGDEKLFF TGTGCCAGCAGTTACACCCCAGGGGATGAAAAACTGTTTTTT - TRBJ1-4 TRBV6-5 -
CASSIGRLNTEAFF TGTGCCAGTAGTATAGGGCGGCTGAACACTGAAGCTTTCTTT - TRBJ1-1 TRBV19 -
CASSRAGDSTSYF TGCGCCAGCAGCCGGGCGGGGGACTCTACTAGTTACTTC TRBD2 TRBJ2-5 TRBV4-1 -
CASSSRTAYDYTF TGTGCCAGCAGTTCGAGGACAGCCTATGACTACACCTTC - TRBJ1-2 TRBV28 -
CASSGEGGSSYNEQFF TGTGCCAGCAGTGGCGAGGGGGGGAGCTCCTACAATGAGCAGTTCTTC - TRBJ2-1 TRBV6-4 -
CASSLHTHGTGGRKPQHF TGTGCCAGCAGCCTACATACTCATGGGACAGGGGGCAGAAAGCCCCAGCATTTT TRBD1 TRBJ1-5 TRBV11-2 -
CASSEGQGNIQYF TGTGCCAGCAGTGAAGGGCAGGGAAACATTCAGTACTTC - TRBJ2-4 TRBV2 -
CASSSLAGLFRSYNEQFF TGTGCCAGCAGTTCACTAGCGGGATTATTCCGCTCCTACAATGAGCAGTTCTTC TRBD2 TRBJ2-1 TRBV27 -
CASSDFNVLTF TGTGCCAGCAGTGACTTCAACGTCCTGACTTTC - TRBJ2-6 TRBV25-1 -
CASKAWGGLGNTEAFF TGTGCCAGCAAGGCCTGGGGGGGGTTAGGGAACACTGAAGCTTTCTTT - TRBJ1-1 TRBV27 once
CASSHGTARHQRTDTQYF TGCGCCAGCAGCCACGGGACAGCTAGACACCAACGCACAGATACGCAGTATTTT TRBD1 TRBJ2-3 TRBV5-1 -
CASRDSSYNSPLHF TGTGCCAGTAGGGACAGCTCCTATAATTCACCCCTCCACTTT - TRBJ1-6 TRBV19 few
CASSKSSGGGSSYNEQFF TGTGCCAGCAGCAAGTCTAGCGGGGGGGGAAGCTCCTACAATGAGCAGTTCTTC TRBD2 TRBJ2-1 TRBV5-4 -
CAHTFRGRETEAFF TGTGCCCATACGTTCCGGGGTAGGGAAACTGAAGCTTTCTTT - TRBJ1-1 TRBV30 -
CASRVAGSNYGYTF TGTGCCAGCAGGGTCGCCGGGAGTAACTATGGCTACACCTTC - TRBJ1-2 TRBV6-1 -
CAISDTGKIGNTIYF TGTGCCATCAGTGATACAGGGAAAATTGGAAACACCATATATTTT - TRBJ1-3 TRBV10-3 -
CASSPGGGANEQFF TGTGCCAGCAGTCCGGGGGGAGGGGCGAATGAGCAGTTCTTC TRBD2 TRBJ2-1 TRBV6-4 -
CASSAPTGAEEKLFF TGTGCCAGCAGTGCCCCGACAGGGGCGGAGGAAAAACTGTTTTTT TRBD1 TRBJ1-4 TRBV28 -
CASSYSSGKGTEAFF TGTGCCAGCAGTTACTCGTCCGGGAAGGGCACTGAAGCTTTCTTT - TRBJ1-1 TRBV6-5 -
CASSSGTGRFGYTF TGTGCCAGCAGTTCTGGGACAGGGAGATTTGGCTACACCTTC TRBD1 TRBJ1-2 TRBV28 -
CASKLGGITEAFF TGTGCCAGCAAACTAGGGGGCATCACTGAAGCTTTCTTT TRBD1 TRBJ1-1 TRBV28 -
CASTVLSSRGESDTQYF TGTGCCAGCACCGTCCTATCGTCCAGGGGAGAGTCAGATACGCAGTATTTT - TRBJ2-3 TRBV5-6 few
CASSYSAPSSYEQYF TGTGCCAGCAGTTACTCGGCTCCCAGCTCCTACGAGCAGTACTTC - TRBJ2-7 TRBV6-5 -
CASKLGGGDRKLFF TGTGCCAGTAAACTGGGGGGAGGCGATAGAAAACTGTTTTTT - TRBJ1-4 TRBV28 -
CASRGGGNDRNQPQHF TGTGCCAGTAGGGGCGGGGGGAACGATCGCAATCAGCCCCAGCATTTT - TRBJ1-5 TRBV19 -
CASSGLAGGGTDTQYF TGTGCCAGCAGTGGACTAGCGGGGGGAGGCACAGATACGCAGTATTTT TRBD2 TRBJ2-3 TRBV6-1 few
CASRGQPNQPQHF TGTGCCAGCAGGGGACAGCCAAATCAGCCCCAGCATTTT TRBD1 TRBJ1-5 TRBV27 -
CAWSIGRGYTF TGTGCCTGGAGCATTGGGAGGGGCTACACCTTC - TRBJ1-2 TRBV30 -
CASSLPGTNHEQYF TGCGCCAGCAGCTTGCCAGGGACTAATCACGAGCAGTACTTC TRBD2 TRBJ2-7 TRBV5-1 -
CASSDGRPMDQPQHF TGTGCCAGCAGTGACGGCAGGCCGATGGATCAGCCCCAGCATTTT - TRBJ1-5 TRBV6-1 few
CASSSRGTSGALGNEQFF TGTGCCAGCAGCTCGCGGGGGACTAGCGGGGCCCTGGGGAATGAGCAGTTCTTC TRBD2 TRBJ2-1 TRBV11-2 -
CASSHVTENYGYTF TGTGCCAGCAGCCACGTCACCGAGAACTATGGCTACACCTTC - TRBJ1-2 TRBV4-2 -
CATSREQHTGELFF TGTGCCACCAGCAGAGAACAGCACACCGGGGAGCTGTTTTTT - TRBJ2-2 TRBV15 -
CASSETRDRGRGNTIYF TGTGCCAGCAGTGAAACCCGGGACAGGGGTCGTGGAAACACCATATATTTT TRBD1 TRBJ1-3 TRBV2 -